The present T cell receptor (beta chain) was sequenced within a study of blood T cell repertoires in COVID-19. Whole-study context: From T cells, B-cell-depleted T cells, or PBMCs came the material, which was cDNA or gDNA.

Original methodology: Amplification of reference gene primers provided the estimated nucleated cell counts. TCRdb's table, derived via immunoSEQ multiplex PCR, lists solely in-frame clones and lacks some. The DNA gave D and trimming, while V, J and clone size come from that table. The sample contains 110,000 or so clones, 70% to 90% of which appear only once. Material: peripheral blood. The receptor comes from a man aged 65 to 85 who had recovered from COVID-19.

The CDR3 loop reads CASSAQLTGELFF. The CDR3 DNA is TGTGCCAGCAGTGCACAGCTCACCGGGGAGCTGTTTTTT. This chain connects TRBV2 to TRBJ2-2; D is undetermined. Germline loops: CDR1 SNHLY, CDR2 FYNNEI. Between the trimmed V and J ends, which lost 4 bases and 4 bases, there was a span of 7 bases. This CDR3 comprises 13 residues.